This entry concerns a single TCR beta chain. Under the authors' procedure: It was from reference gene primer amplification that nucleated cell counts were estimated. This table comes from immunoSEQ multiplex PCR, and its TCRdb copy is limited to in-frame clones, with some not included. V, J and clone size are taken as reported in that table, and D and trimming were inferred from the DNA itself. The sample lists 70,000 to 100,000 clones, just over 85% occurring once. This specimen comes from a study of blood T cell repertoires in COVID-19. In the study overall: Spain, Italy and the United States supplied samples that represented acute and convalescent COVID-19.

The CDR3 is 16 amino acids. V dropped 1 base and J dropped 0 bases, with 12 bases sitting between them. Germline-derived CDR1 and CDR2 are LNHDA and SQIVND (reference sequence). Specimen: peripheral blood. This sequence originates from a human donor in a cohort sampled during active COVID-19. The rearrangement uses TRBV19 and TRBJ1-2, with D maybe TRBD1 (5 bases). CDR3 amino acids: CASSIGQTLANYGYTF. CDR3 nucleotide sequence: TGTGCCAGTAGTATAGGACAGACATTAGCTAACTATGGCTACACCTTC.